This T cell receptor beta chain derives from a study of T cells in Graves' hyperthyroidism and ophthalmopathy. Researchers took RNA transcripts and amplified the TCR beta CDR3 regions from them. In the first-round RT-PCR of the TCR CDR3, the HTBI primer set was used. TCRdb re-analysed the multiplex PCR reads in MiXCR, keeping a single row per CDR3 protein. Of over 500,000 distinct CDR3 sequences listed, approximately 17% are singletons. This clonotype occurred many times. Trimming left V 4 bases short and J 10 bases short, with 25 bases between. The CDR3 has 16 amino acids. The V gene's germline CDR1 is MDHEN and CDR2 SYDVKM.

Source material: blood. The chain recombines TRBV28 with TRBJ1-2; D unclear. The receptor comes from a woman aged 18 to 35 with Graves' ophthalmopathy. CDR3 bases: TGTGCCAGCAGTTCCCCCGAGTCCCCTTGGTCCCCTATCTACACCTTC. It is translated as CASSSPESPWSPIYTF.